Each of the 17 T cell receptor beta chains below was sequenced from the same sample in a study of blood T cell repertoires in COVID-19. The repertoire was sequenced with immunoSEQ multiplex PCR; TCRdb's copy has only in-frame clones and lacks some. The data contain approximately 250,000 clones, 83% of them singletons. The sequenced sample was peripheral blood. The origin of the receptors is a man aged 55 to 70 who had recovered from COVID-19.

J is TRBJ2-3 and V is TRBV7-8; TRBD2 aligns across 12 bases. The V and J ends lost 5 bases and 3 bases, in that order; junction bases with no gene match: 12. The CDR3 length is 18 residues. CDR1 is SGHVS, CDR2 FQNEAQ, per germline. The CDR3 protein is CASSPGALAGGRTDTQYF. The CDR3 nucleotides read TGTGCCAGCAGCCCTGGTGCGCTAGCGGGGGGGCGAACAGATACGCAGTATTTT.

This clone was found once. This chain links TRBV10-1 with TRBJ2-7; 7 bases agree with TRBD1. Germline CDR1 and CDR2: WNHNN and SYGVQD (reference sequence). This CDR3 region has 15 residues. J was trimmed by 7 bases and V by 4 bases; bases with no gene match: 13. CDR3 region: CASSGIRDRPWEQYF. CDR3 coding DNA: TGCGCCAGCAGTGGCATCCGGGACAGACCTTGGGAGCAGTACTTC.

The rearrangement joins TRBV29-1 to TRBJ2-1; 7 bases are a match to TRBD2. With V trimmed by 5 bases and J by 7 bases, 8 bases remained unmatched. The germline gives CDR1 SQVTM, CDR2 ANQGSEA. The CDR3 is 13 amino acids. CDR3 protein: CSVLAGALNEQFF. The CDR3 nucleotides are TGCAGCGTTCTGGCGGGAGCCTTGAATGAGCAGTTCTTC.

This clone appeared once. The chain links TRBV6-5 to TRBJ1-1, with 8 nucleotides matching TRBD1. CDR1 and CDR2 from the germline V gene are MNHEY and SVGAGI. V lost 4 bases to trimming and J lost 5 bases; unmatched junction nucleotides: 6. This CDR3 is built from 14 residues. CDR3 sequence reads: CASSSRGRGTEAFF. CDR3 coding DNA: TGTGCCAGCAGTTCCAGGGGGCGAGGGACTGAAGCTTTCTTT.

The table lists this clone with a count of one. The gene calls are TRBV5-6 and TRBJ2-2, with 8 bases lining up with TRBD1. Germline-derived CDR1 and CDR2 are SGHDT and YYEEEE. The CDR3 contains 16 residues. The V gene end was trimmed by 4 bases and the J gene end by 2 bases; junction bases not matched to a gene: 7. CDR3: CASSILGQGNTGELFF. The CDR3 DNA reads TGTGCCAGCAGCATCCTCGGACAGGGAAACACCGGGGAGCTGTTTTTT.

This clone is a singleton in its sample. This chain links TRBV18 with TRBJ2-5; D is unresolved. V lost 0 bases and J lost 5, with 13 bases in between. Germline CDR1 and CDR2: KGHSH and LQKENI. The CDR3 runs 15 residues. The CDR3 loop is CASSPPVAHGETQYF. The CDR3 coding sequence is TGTGCCAGCTCACCACCCGTGGCCCACGGGGAGACCCAGTACTTC.

This clone was seen once. The rearrangement links TRBV3-1 (or the pseudogene TRBV3-2) to TRBJ2-3, with 10 positions matching TRBD2. V trimming: 3 bases; J trimming: 9 bases; junction bases outside the gene matches: 15. CDR3 size: 17 residues. Germline CDR1 reads LGHDT; CDR2 reads YNNKEL (reference sequence). CDR3 nucleotides: TGTGCCAGCAGCCAGAGGCTAGCGGGAGTATCACAGGAGACGCAGTATTTT. This gives the protein CASSQRLAGVSQETQYF.

The rearrangement links TRBV6-5 to TRBJ2-2, with D possibly TRBD1 on 6 matching bases. The CDR3 has 13 amino acids. The ends were cut back, 8 bases at V and 7 bases at J, with 14 bases in the middle. The V gene's germline CDR1 is MNHEY and CDR2 SVGAGI. This CDR3 is CASGQRGYGELFF. The CDR3 nucleotides read TGTGCCAGCGGCCAAAGGGGGTACGGGGAGCTGTTTTTT.

The chain couples TRBV7-2 to TRBJ2-3, with 11 bases aligning to TRBD2. The CDR3 contains 17 residues. The V and J ends lost 5 bases and 0 bases, in that order; junction bases with no gene match: 7. CDR1 is SGHTA, CDR2 FQGNSA, per germline. CDR3 sequence (DNA): TGTGCCAGCAGCCCCACGGGACTAGCGGATAGCACAGATACGCAGTATTTT. It encodes CASSPTGLADSTDTQYF. The full variable domain, completed using reference TRBV7-2 and TRBJ2-3, is GAGVSQSPSNKVTEKGKDVELRCDPISGHTALYWYRQSLGQGLEFLIYFQGNSAPDKSGLPSDRFSAERTGGSVSTLTIQRTQQEDSAVYLCASSPTGLADSTDTQYFGPGTRLTVL.

In its sample, this clone was seen a few times. The rearrangement uses TRBV19 and TRBJ1-6; TRBD1 might be the D (6 bases). The CDR3 consists of 14 residues. Looked up from germline, CDR1 is LNHDA and CDR2 is SQIVND (reference sequence). V lost 4 bases and J lost 5, with 9 bases in between. The CDR3 sequence is CASSSQGHNSPLHF. In DNA form, the CDR3 reads TGTGCCAGTAGTAGTCAGGGGCATAATTCACCCCTCCACTTT.

In this sample, this clone turned up once. The chain links TRBV28 to TRBJ1-4; maybe TRBD1 (5 bases). There are 15 residues in the CDR3. Germline values: CDR1 MDHEN, CDR2 SYDVKM. V lost 5 bases and J lost 6, with 16 bases in between. The CDR3 DNA reads TGTGCCAGCAGTCCCCGGGGGGTGAACGATGAAAAACTGTTTTTT. Protein product: CASSPRGVNDEKLFF.

The rearrangement joins TRBV14 to TRBJ2-2, with 7 bases matching TRBD1. This CDR3 spans 16 amino acids. With V trimmed by 3 bases and J by 1 base, 5 bases remained unmatched. Germline lookup yields CDR1 SGHDN and CDR2 FVKESK. CDR3 sequence: CASSHRQGGNTGELFF. CDR3 sequence (DNA): TGTGCCAGCAGCCATCGACAGGGCGGGAACACCGGGGAGCTGTTTTTT.

The CDR3: CASSNRLAGAGYNEQFF. In DNA, the CDR3 is TGCGCCAGCAGTAACCGATTAGCGGGAGCAGGGTACAATGAGCAGTTCTTC. The rearrangement uses TRBV10-2 and TRBJ2-1, with TRBD2 matching over 9 bases. V was pared by 5 bases and J by 4 bases, with 12 bases of the junction left unmatched. Germline V gives CDR1 WSHSY, CDR2 SAAADI. The CDR3 consists of 17 residues.

Note on this clone: Distinct nucleotide sequences in the sample also encode this CDR3. V gene TRBV5-1 combines with J gene TRBJ1-1; 8 bases match TRBD1. Germline lookup yields CDR1 SGHRS and CDR2 YFSETQ. Trimming took 4 bases from V and 5 from J; bases not matched to a gene: 7. The CDR3 extends over 14 amino acids. The CDR3 bases are TGCGCCAGCAGCCTGGACAGGGTGGGGACTGAAGCTTTCTTT. Translated, it gives CASSLDRVGTEAFF.

The chain uses TRBV30 and TRBJ2-7, with 8 bases lining up with TRBD1. Germline-derived CDR1 and CDR2 are GTSNPN and SVGIG (reference sequence). J lost 2 bases, V lost 4 bases, and 7 bases had no gene match. This CDR3 contains 14 residues. The CDR3 spells CAWTGTGLPYEQYF. CDR3 bases: TGTGCCTGGACGGGGACAGGTCTTCCCTACGAGCAGTACTTC.

This clone has more than one count but fewer than ten. This chain uses TRBV6-1 with TRBJ2-1; 9 bases are a match to TRBD1. CDR1 MNHNS and CDR2 SASEGT come from the germline V gene. V was pared by 3 bases and J by 7 bases, with 13 bases of the junction left unmatched. The CDR3 totals 17 residues. The chain's CDR3 is CASSDFRETGGRNEQFF. DNA for the CDR3: TGTGCCAGCAGTGATTTCAGAGAGACAGGGGGTCGGAATGAGCAGTTCTTC.

This clone came up a few times. The chain couples TRBV28 to TRBJ2-7; 9 bases fit TRBD1. This CDR3 region has 15 residues. The germline V gene encodes CDR1 MDHEN and CDR2 SYDVKM. J was trimmed by 0 bases and V by 5 bases; bases with no gene match: 5. The CDR3 spells CASSENRGLSYEQYF. The DNA of the CDR3 is TGTGCCAGCAGTGAAAACAGGGGGCTCTCCTACGAGCAGTACTTC.